In this sample, the clone carrying this T cell receptor (beta chain) turned up a few times. The antigen is not known. The data belong to a study of T cell repertoires in cytomegalovirus infection. Trimming at V came to 6 bases and at J to 3 bases, leaving 9 bases not matched to a gene. Germline CDR1 and CDR2: MNHEY and SMNVEV (reference sequence). This CDR3 region has 15 residues. MiXCR, applied by TCRdb to the reads, yields one record per CDR3 protein. The sample contains roughly 500,000 distinct CDR3 sequences, 16% of which appear only once. Study-wide points: Cumulated frequencies of public TCR beta families served to identify carriers of CMV plus the relevant HLA. It was HLA-C-restricted CMV-specific TCR beta clonotypes that dominated the response ex vivo.

The chain joins TRBV27 to TRBJ2-7; TRBD1 matches 9 bases. The origin of this receptor is a human donor in good health (CMV status not recorded). Some clones in this sample may be carry-over from other donors' samples. Sequencing used CD8+ T cells from PBMCs. The CDR3 DNA sequence: TGTGCCAGCAGCCCACTCCGGGACAGGGTCTACGAGCAGTACTTC. The encoded protein is CASSPLRDRVYEQYF.